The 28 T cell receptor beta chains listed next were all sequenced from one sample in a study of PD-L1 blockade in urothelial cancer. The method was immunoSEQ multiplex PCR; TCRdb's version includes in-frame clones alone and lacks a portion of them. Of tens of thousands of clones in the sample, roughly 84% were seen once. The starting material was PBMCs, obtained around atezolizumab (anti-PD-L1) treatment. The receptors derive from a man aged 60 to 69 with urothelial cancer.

The CDR3 loop is CASSFVAGGVGETQYF. CDR3 nucleotide sequence: TGTGCCAGCAGCTTCGTGGCAGGGGGCGTGGGAGAGACCCAGTACTTC. The chain is built from TRBV5-6 and TRBJ2-5; 8 nucleotides align to TRBD1. Germline CDR1 reads SGHDT; CDR2 reads YYEEEE. V lost 2 bases and J lost 4; bases outside the gene matches: 10. This CDR3 has 16 residues.

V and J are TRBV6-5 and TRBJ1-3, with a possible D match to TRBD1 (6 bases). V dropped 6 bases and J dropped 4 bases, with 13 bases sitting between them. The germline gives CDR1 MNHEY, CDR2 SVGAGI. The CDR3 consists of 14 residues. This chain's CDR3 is CASRSTGSGNTIYF. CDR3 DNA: TGTGCCAGCAGGTCTACAGGGAGCGGAAACACCATATATTTT.

CDR3: CASSQTSGYNEQFF. CDR3 nucleotides: TGTGCCAGCAGCCAAACTAGCGGGTACAATGAGCAGTTCTTC. The chain links TRBV14 to TRBJ2-1; 9 bases map to TRBD2. V shed 2 bases, J shed 4 bases, and the junction held 0 bases outside the gene matches. CDR1 is SGHDN and CDR2 is FVKESK in the germline V gene. The CDR3 is made up of 14 amino acids.

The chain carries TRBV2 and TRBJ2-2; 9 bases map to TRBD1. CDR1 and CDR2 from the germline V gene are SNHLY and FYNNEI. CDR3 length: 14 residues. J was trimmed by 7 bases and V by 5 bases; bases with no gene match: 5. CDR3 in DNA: TGTGCCAGCAGTCCACAGGGGGCGGACGGGGAGCTGTTTTTT. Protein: CASSPQGADGELFF. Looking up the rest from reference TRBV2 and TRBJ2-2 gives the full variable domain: EPEVTQTPSHQVTQMGQEVILRCVPISNHLYFYWYRQILGQKVEFLVSFYNNEISEKSEIFDDQFSVERPDGSNFTLKIRSTKLEDSAMYFCASSPQGADGELFFGEGSRLTVL.

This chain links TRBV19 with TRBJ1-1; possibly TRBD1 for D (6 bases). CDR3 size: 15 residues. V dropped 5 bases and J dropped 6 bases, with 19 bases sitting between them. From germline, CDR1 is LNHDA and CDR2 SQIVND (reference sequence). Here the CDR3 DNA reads TGTGCCAGTAGTGGACTGCTCAGGGGTCATCCTGAAGCTTTCTTT. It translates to CASSGLLRGHPEAFF.

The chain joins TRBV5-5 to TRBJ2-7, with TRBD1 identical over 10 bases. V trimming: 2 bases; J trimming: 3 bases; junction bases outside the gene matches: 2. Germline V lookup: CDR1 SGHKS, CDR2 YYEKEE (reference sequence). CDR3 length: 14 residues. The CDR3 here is CASSFGDRGYEQYF. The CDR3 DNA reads TGTGCCAGCAGCTTTGGGGACAGGGGCTACGAGCAGTACTTC.

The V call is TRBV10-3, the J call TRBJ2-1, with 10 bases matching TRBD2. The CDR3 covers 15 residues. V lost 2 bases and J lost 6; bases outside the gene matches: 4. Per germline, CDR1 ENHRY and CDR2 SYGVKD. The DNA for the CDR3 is TGTGCCATCAGTGAGGCTAGCGGGAGAAGCAATGAGCAGTTCTTC. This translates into CAISEASGRSNEQFF.

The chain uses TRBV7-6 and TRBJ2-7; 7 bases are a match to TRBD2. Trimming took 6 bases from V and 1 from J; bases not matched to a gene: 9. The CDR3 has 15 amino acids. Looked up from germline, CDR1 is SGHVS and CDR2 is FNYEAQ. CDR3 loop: CASSSGEGRSYEQYF. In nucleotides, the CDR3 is TGTGCCAGCAGTTCCGGGGAGGGAAGGTCCTACGAGCAGTACTTC.

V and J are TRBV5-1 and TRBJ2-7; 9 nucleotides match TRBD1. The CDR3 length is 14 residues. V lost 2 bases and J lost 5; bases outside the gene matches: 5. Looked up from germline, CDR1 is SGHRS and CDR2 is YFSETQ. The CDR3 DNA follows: TGCGCCAGCAGCTTTCCGGGACAGGGAAACGAGCAGTACTTC. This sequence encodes CASSFPGQGNEQYF.

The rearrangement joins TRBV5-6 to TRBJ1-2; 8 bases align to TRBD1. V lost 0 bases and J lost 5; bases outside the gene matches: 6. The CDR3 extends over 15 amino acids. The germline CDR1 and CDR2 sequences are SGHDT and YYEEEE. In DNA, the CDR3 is TGTGCCAGCAGCTTGGACGACAGGGGAATATATGGCTACACCTTC. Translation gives CASSLDDRGIYGYTF.

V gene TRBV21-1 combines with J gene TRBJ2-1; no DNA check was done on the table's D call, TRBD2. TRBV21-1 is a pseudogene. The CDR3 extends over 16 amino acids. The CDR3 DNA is TGTGCCAGCAGCAAAGGATTAGCGGAGGCCTACAATGAGCAGTTCTTC. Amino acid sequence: CASSKGLAEAYNEQFF.

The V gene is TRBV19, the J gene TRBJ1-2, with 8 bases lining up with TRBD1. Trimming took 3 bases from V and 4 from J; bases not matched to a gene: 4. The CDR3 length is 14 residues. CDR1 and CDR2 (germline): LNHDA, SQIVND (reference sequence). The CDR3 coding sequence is TGTGCCAGTAGTATGGACAGGGAGAGCTATGGCTACACCTTC. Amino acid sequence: CASSMDRESYGYTF.

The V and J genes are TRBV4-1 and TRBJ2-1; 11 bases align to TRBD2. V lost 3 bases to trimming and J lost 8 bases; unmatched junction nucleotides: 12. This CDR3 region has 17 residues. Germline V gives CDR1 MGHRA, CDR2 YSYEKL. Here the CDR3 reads CASSQPSGGSMGYEQFF. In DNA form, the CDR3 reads TGCGCCAGCAGCCAGCCTAGCGGGGGGTCTATGGGGTATGAGCAGTTCTTC.

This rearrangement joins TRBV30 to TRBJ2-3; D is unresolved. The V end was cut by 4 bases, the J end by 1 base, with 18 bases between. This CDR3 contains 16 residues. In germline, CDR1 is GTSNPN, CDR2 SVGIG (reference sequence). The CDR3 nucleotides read TGTGCCTGGACTCCTCCCAACGGGTTTGGCACAGATACGCAGTATTTT. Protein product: CAWTPPNGFGTDTQYF.

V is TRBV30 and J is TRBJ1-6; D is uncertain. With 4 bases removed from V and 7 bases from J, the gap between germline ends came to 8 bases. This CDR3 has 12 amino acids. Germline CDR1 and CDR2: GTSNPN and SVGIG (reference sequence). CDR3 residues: CAWKQQNSPLHF. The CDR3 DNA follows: TGTGCCTGGAAACAGCAGAATTCACCCCTCCACTTT.

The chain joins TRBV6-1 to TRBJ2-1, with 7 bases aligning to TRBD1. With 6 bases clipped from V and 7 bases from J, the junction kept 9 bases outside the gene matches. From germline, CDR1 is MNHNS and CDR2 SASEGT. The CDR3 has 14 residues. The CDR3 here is CASSSQTGKNEQFF. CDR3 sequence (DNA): TGTGCCAGCAGCTCCCAGACAGGGAAAAATGAGCAGTTCTTC.

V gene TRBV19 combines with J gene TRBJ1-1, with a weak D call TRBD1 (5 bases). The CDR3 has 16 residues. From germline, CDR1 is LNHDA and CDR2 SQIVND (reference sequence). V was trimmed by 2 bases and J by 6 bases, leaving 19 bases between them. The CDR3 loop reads CASSIYLSVRQPEAFF. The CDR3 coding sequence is TGTGCCAGTAGTATATACCTCTCAGTAAGACAGCCTGAAGCTTTCTTT.

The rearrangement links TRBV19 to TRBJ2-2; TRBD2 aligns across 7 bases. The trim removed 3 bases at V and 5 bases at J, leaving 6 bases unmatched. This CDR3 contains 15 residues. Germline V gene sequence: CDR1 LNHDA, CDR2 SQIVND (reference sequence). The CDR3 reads CASSIGGSKTGELFF. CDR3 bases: TGTGCCAGTAGTATTGGCGGGAGTAAGACCGGGGAGCTGTTTTTT.

The CDR3 loop is CASSPRTGGYEQYF. DNA of the CDR3: TGTGCCAGTAGTCCAAGGACAGGGGGCTACGAGCAGTACTTC. The V call is TRBV19, the J call TRBJ2-7, with 10 bases matching TRBD1. The CDR3 totals 14 residues. Germline V CDR1 and CDR2: LNHDA, SQIVND (reference sequence). After removal of 5 bases from V and 3 bases from J, the junction contained 4 bases not matched to a gene.

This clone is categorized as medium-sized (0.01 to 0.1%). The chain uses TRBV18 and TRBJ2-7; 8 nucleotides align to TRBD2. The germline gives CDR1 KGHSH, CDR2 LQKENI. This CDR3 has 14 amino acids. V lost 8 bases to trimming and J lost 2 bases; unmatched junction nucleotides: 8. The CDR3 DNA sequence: TGTGCCAGCGCACGATCGGGACTAGCCTACGAGCAGTACTTC. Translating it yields CASARSGLAYEQYF.

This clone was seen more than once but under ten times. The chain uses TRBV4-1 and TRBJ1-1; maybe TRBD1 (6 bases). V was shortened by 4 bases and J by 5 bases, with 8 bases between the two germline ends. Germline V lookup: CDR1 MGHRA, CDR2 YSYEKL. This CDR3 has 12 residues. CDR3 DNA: TGCGCCAGCAGCCTCGGACAGACTGAAGCTTTCTTT. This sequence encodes CASSLGQTEAFF.

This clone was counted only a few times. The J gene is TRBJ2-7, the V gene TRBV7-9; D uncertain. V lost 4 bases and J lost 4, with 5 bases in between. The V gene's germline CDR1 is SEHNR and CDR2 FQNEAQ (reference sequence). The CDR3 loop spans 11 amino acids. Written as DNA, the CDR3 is TGTGCCAGCAGCTCAATTTACGAGCAGTACTTC. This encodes CASSSIYEQYF.

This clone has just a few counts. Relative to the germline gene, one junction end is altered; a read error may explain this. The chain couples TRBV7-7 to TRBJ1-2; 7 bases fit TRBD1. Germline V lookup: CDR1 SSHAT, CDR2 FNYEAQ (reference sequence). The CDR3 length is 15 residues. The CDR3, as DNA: TGTGCTAGCAGCTTAGAGAGGGGGCGCGACTATGGCTACACCTTC. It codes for CASSLERGRDYGYTF.

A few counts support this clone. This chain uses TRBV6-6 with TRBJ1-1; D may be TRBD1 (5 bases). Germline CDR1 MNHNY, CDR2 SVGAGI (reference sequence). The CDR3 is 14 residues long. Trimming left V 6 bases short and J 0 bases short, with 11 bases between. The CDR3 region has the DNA TGTGCCAGCAGGCAGGGTCAAATGAACACTGAAGCTTTCTTT. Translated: CASRQGQMNTEAFF.

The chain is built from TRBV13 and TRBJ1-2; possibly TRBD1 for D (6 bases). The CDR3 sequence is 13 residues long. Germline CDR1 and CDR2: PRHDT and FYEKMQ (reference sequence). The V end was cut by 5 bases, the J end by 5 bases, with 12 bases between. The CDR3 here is CASSLDRQYGYTF. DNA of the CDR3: TGTGCCAGCAGCCTAGACAGGCAATATGGCTACACCTTC. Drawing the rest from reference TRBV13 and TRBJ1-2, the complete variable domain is AAGVIQSPRHLIKEKRETATLKCYPIPRHDTVYWYQQGPGQDPQFLISFYEKMQSDKGSIPDRFSAQQFSDYHSELNMSSLELGDSALYFCASSLDRQYGYTFGSGTRLTVV.

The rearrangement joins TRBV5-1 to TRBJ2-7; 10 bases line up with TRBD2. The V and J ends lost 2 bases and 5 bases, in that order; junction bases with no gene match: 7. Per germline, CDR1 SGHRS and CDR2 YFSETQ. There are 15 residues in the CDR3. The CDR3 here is CASSFIAGGLNEQYF. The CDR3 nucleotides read TGCGCCAGCAGCTTCATAGCGGGAGGCTTGAACGAGCAGTACTTC.

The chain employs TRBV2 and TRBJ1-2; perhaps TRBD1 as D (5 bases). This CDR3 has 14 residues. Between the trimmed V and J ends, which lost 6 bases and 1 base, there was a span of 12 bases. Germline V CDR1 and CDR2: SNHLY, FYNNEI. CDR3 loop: CASSPGQGNYGYTF. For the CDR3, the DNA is TGTGCCAGCAGCCCGGGCCAGGGTAACTATGGCTACACCTTC.

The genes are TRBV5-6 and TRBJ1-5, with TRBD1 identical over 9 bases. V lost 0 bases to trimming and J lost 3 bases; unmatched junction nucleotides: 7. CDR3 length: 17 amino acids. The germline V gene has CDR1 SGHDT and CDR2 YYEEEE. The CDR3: CASSLAGTGSTNQPQHF. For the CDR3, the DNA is TGTGCCAGCAGCTTGGCGGGGACAGGGTCAACCAATCAGCCCCAGCATTTT.